The sequence of this T cell receptor (beta chain) was determined in a study of shared clonotypes between healthy human individuals. Study-level information: A donor's plate count was three for CD4 naive and three for CD4 memory; CD8 naive had two and CD8 memory one.

Study-level points and caveats: Clonotypes which were not shared had lower generation probabilities than clonotypes that all four donors shared. How much donors shared clonotypes was expected to be affected by sequencing depth.

The V and J ends lost 3 bases and 6 bases respectively, with 11 bases between them. Germline assignment: CDR1 SGHAT and CDR2 FQNNGV. The CDR3 is 13 amino acids. TCRdb's copy holds only in-frame clones and misses some; the assay was immunoSEQ multiplex PCR. The sample has hundreds of thousands of clones; 95% to 97% are singletons. Recent acute infections and vaccinations were absent in the healthy HIV-negative adult donors. With respect to this clone: Its cognate antigen is unknown.

This sequence was found in a man younger than 40 in good health. The material sequenced was memory CD8+ T cells sorted from blood. Subset defined: CD45RO+ cells pooled with CCR7-negative TemRA cells. The V call is TRBV11-2, the J call TRBJ1-2; D possibly corresponds to TRBD1 (6 bases). CDR3 in amino acids: CASSFLRGDGYTF. The CDR3 DNA reads as TGTGCCAGCAGCTTCCTTAGGGGGGATGGCTACACCTTC.